The 6 T cell receptor beta chains below were found in one sample sequenced in a study of blood T cell repertoires in COVID-19. Some clones are missing from TCRdb's copy, which holds only in-frame ones; the method was immunoSEQ multiplex PCR. The table records approximately 260,000 clones, approximately 83% of them present only once. The sample was PBMCs or T cells enriched from blood (not recorded which). These receptors came from a middle-aged woman with acute COVID-19.

V gene TRBV7-9 combines with J gene TRBJ2-2; unclear D gene. Trimming pared 3 bases from V and 8 bases from J, leaving 4 bases between. Germline-derived CDR1 and CDR2 are SEHNR and FQNEAQ (reference sequence). This CDR3 spans 11 amino acids. CDR3 DNA: TGTGCCAGCAGCTTCAGGGGGGAGCTGTTTTTT. Protein: CASSFRGELFF.

The rearrangement uses TRBV3-1 (or the pseudogene TRBV3-2) and TRBJ1-2; unclear D gene. The germline gives CDR1 LGHDT, CDR2 YNNKEL (reference sequence). The CDR3 length is 13 residues. V was pared by 3 bases and J by 2 bases, with 7 bases between. DNA of the CDR3: TGTGCCAGCAGCCACGGAGTGAACTATGGCTACACCTTC. It translates to CASSHGVNYGYTF.

This chain connects TRBV18 to TRBJ2-1; possible D gene TRBD2, 6 bases. The CDR3 has 15 residues. The germline CDR1 and CDR2 sequences are KGHSH and LQKENI. V was clipped by 5 bases and J by 2 bases, with 13 bases between them. The CDR3 loop is CASSTSSAAYNEQFF. Written as DNA, the CDR3 is TGTGCCAGCTCAACTTCTAGCGCAGCCTACAATGAGCAGTTCTTC. Variable domain in full (rest from reference TRBV18 and TRBJ2-1): NAGVMQNPRHLVRRRGQEARLRCSPMKGHSHVYWYRQLPEEGLKFMVYLQKENIIDESGMPKERFSAEFPKEGPSILRIQQVVRGDSAAYFCASSTSSAAYNEQFFGPGTRLTVL.

The genes are TRBV5-5 and TRBJ2-5; 10 nucleotides align to TRBD2. V dropped 2 bases and J dropped 4; count of bases not matched to a gene: 8. The germline CDR1 and CDR2 sequences are SGHKS and YYEKEE (reference sequence). The CDR3 extends over 16 amino acids. CDR3 amino acids: CASSFSASGSRETQYF. CDR3 nucleotide sequence: TGTGCCAGCAGCTTTTCGGCTAGCGGGAGCAGAGAGACCCAGTACTTC.

This chain uses TRBV5-8 with TRBJ1-2, with 8 bases that match TRBD1. The germline gives CDR1 SGHTS, CDR2 YDEGEE. The trim removed 3 bases at V and 4 bases at J, leaving 8 bases unmatched. The CDR3 runs to 15 residues. CDR3 protein: CASSWVDRVSYGYTF. The CDR3 DNA is TGTGCCAGCAGCTGGGTGGACAGGGTTTCCTATGGCTACACCTTC.

V and J are TRBV24-1 and TRBJ1-5, with 9 bases fitting TRBD1. This CDR3 region has 15 residues. Germline-derived CDR1 and CDR2 are KGHDR and SFDVKD. J gave up 2 bases and V 4 bases, and 2 bases lay outside the gene matches. The CDR3 bases are TGTGCCACCAGTGACCGGACAGGGGGCAATCAGCCCCAGCATTTT. Translating gives CATSDRTGGNQPQHF.